Following are 17 T cell receptor beta chains from one sample sequenced in a study of beta chain features in type 1 diabetes. As every portion of the isolated RNA was reverse transcribed, the sequencing read expressed TCRB transcripts. The table came from immunoSEQ multiplex PCR; TCRdb's copy has only in-frame clones and leaves some out. The sample holds a few hundred thousand clones, more than 12% seen once. The sample comprised naive CD4+ T cells from blood. These receptors were collected from a woman between 18 and 30 years old in good health.

In this sample, this clone turned up a few times. The chain links TRBV5-7 to TRBJ1-1; the match to TRBD1 covers 7 bases. TRBV5-7 qualifies as an ORF whose function is uncertain. Trimming at V came to 4 bases and at J to 10 bases, leaving 13 bases not matched to a gene. CDR3 size: 14 residues. Written as DNA, the CDR3 is TGTGCCAGCAGCCTGGGGCACAGGGGAGTTCGAGCTTTCTTT. It encodes CASSLGHRGVRAFF.

This clone was counted between two and nine times. V and J are TRBV7-6 and TRBJ2-7, with D maybe TRBD2 (6 bases). This CDR3 comprises 16 residues. Looked up from germline, CDR1 is SGHVS and CDR2 is FNYEAQ. Trimming took 2 bases from V and 2 from J, leaving 16 bases between them. CDR3 protein: CASSLSSTSFTYEQYF. CDR3 nucleotide sequence: TGTGCCAGCAGCTTAAGTAGTACTAGCTTCACCTACGAGCAGTACTTC. Full variable domain (missing parts from reference TRBV7-6 and TRBJ2-7): GAGVSQSPRYKVTKRGQDVALRCDPISGHVSLYWYRQALGQGPEFLTYFNYEAQQDKSGLPNDRFSAERPEGSISTLTIQRTEQRDSAMYRCASSLSSTSFTYEQYFGPGTRLTVT.

This chain connects TRBV28 to TRBJ1-5; D is possibly TRBD1 (5 bases). Germline V gene sequence: CDR1 MDHEN, CDR2 SYDVKM. The CDR3 spans 14 residues. Trimming shortened V by 0 bases and J by 6 bases, and 9 bases separated the two germline ends. The CDR3 DNA sequence: TGTGCCAGCAGTTTATGGGGGGGTTCTCAGCCCCAGCATTTT. It translates to CASSLWGGSQPQHF.

This chain joins TRBV30 and TRBJ1-3; D unclear. Germline CDR1 GTSNPN, CDR2 SVGIG (reference sequence). This CDR3 is built from 12 residues. CDR3 nucleotide sequence: TGTGCTAACGGGGACTCTGGAAACACCATATATTTT. It specifies CANGDSGNTIYF.

This clone was observed a handful of times. CDR3 in amino acids: CASSTSTGTNQPQHF. CDR3 bases: TGTGCCAGTAGTACGTCCACAGGGACCAATCAGCCCCAGCATTTT. The chain recombines TRBV19 with TRBJ1-5, with a weak D call TRBD1 (6 bases). Trimming took off 4 bases at V and 3 bases at J, with 13 bases between the two ends. The CDR3 sequence is 15 residues long. Germline-derived CDR1 and CDR2 are LNHDA and SQIVND (reference sequence).

DNA for the CDR3: TGTGCCAGCAGTGTATTGGGCCTCTCTGGGGCCAACGTCCTGACTTTC. It translates to CASSVLGLSGANVLTF. V and J are TRBV2 and TRBJ2-6, with unresolved D. V was pared by 4 bases and J by 0 bases, with 10 bases between. The V gene's germline CDR1 is SNHLY and CDR2 FYNNEI. The CDR3 loop spans 16 amino acids. Full variable domain (missing parts from reference TRBV2 and TRBJ2-6): EPEVTQTPSHQVTQMGQEVILRCVPISNHLYFYWYRQILGQKVEFLVSFYNNEISEKSEIFDDQFSVERPDGSNFTLKIRSTKLEDSAMYFCASSVLGLSGANVLTFGAGSRLTVL.

CDR3 DNA: TGTGCCAGCAGGGACAGCCAAGAGACCCAGTACTTC. Its translation: CASRDSQETQYF. The chain couples TRBV6-5 to TRBJ2-5, with D possibly TRBD1 on 6 matching bases. Trimming removed 6 bases at V and 1 base at J, with 6 bases between. The CDR3 sequence is 12 residues long. Germline V lookup: CDR1 MNHEY, CDR2 SVGAGI.

This clone has more than one count but fewer than ten. This sequence joins TRBV6-6 and TRBJ2-1; D uncertain. This CDR3 has 12 residues. Germline CDR1 is MNHNY and CDR2 is SVGAGI (reference sequence). V lost 0 bases and J 10 bases, leaving 7 bases between the germline ends. CDR3 sequence: CASSYSPSEQFF. The CDR3 region has the DNA TGTGCCAGCAGTTACTCTCCTTCCGAGCAGTTCTTC.

This clone was found a few times. The V call is TRBV5-1, the J call TRBJ1-1; D remains ambiguous. Germline CDR1 SGHRS, CDR2 YFSETQ. Trimming took off 1 base at V and 8 bases at J, with 12 bases between the two ends. CDR3 size: 13 residues. The CDR3 is CASSLNVAGEAFF. The CDR3 region has the DNA TGCGCCAGCAGCTTGAATGTCGCGGGGGAAGCTTTCTTT. The full variable domain, completed using reference TRBV5-1 and TRBJ1-1, is KAGVTQTPRYLIKTRGQQVTLSCSPISGHRSVSWYQQTPGQGLQFLFEYFSETQRNKGNFPGRFSGRQFSNSRSEMNVSTLELGDSALYLCASSLNVAGEAFFGQGTRLTVV.

The J gene is TRBJ1-4, the V gene TRBV9; 7 nucleotides agree with TRBD1. This CDR3 has 15 residues. V dropped 3 bases and J dropped 3; count of bases not matched to a gene: 5. Germline values: CDR1 SGDLS, CDR2 YYNGEE. In DNA form, the CDR3 reads TGTGCCAGCAGCGGCCGGGACAGAGCTAATGAAAAACTGTTTTTT. Encoded protein: CASSGRDRANEKLFF. Full variable domain (remainder filled in from reference TRBV9 and TRBJ1-4): DSGVTQTPKHLITATGQRVTLRCSPRSGDLSVYWYQQSLDQGLQFLIQYYNGEERAKGNILERFSAQQFPDLHSELNLSSLELGDSALYFCASSGRDRANEKLFFGSGTQLSVL.

This chain uses TRBV4-2 with TRBJ2-1; 7 bases agree with TRBD1. The length of the CDR3 is 13 residues. V dropped 5 bases and J dropped 10; count of bases not matched to a gene: 8. The V gene's germline CDR1 is LGHNA and CDR2 YNFKEQ. The CDR3 DNA reads TGTGCCAGCAGCTCCCCCAAAGGGGGCGAGCAGTTCTTC. Translated: CASSSPKGGEQFF.

Only a few counts were recorded for this clone. CDR3 loop: CSVEDRGRGKLTDTQYF. CDR3 sequence (DNA): TGCAGCGTTGAAGATCGCGGGCGGGGGAAGCTCACAGATACGCAGTATTTT. The chain combines TRBV29-1 with TRBJ2-3, with 7 nucleotides matching TRBD2. The trim removed 0 bases at V and 2 bases at J, leaving 11 bases unmatched. The germline gives CDR1 SQVTM, CDR2 ANQGSEA. The CDR3 is 17 amino acids.

The gene calls are TRBV5-1 and TRBJ2-2, with TRBD2 identical over 9 bases. This CDR3 comprises 16 residues. V was pared by 0 bases and J by 6 bases, with 6 bases of the junction left unmatched. Per the germline V gene, CDR1 is SGHRS and CDR2 is YFSETQ. The CDR3 coding sequence is TGCGCCAGCAGCTTGGTAGTAGCGGGAGTGCCCGGGGAGCTGTTTTTT. Encoded protein: CASSLVVAGVPGELFF.

The rearrangement joins TRBV28 to TRBJ1-1, with 8 bases lining up with TRBD1. V dropped 7 bases and J dropped 10; count of bases not matched to a gene: 14. CDR1 and CDR2 from the germline V gene are MDHEN and SYDVKM. The CDR3 is 14 amino acids. The CDR3 bases are TGTGCCAGCATTCGTGGAGGGGACAGGCTAGCAGCTTTCTTT. It is translated as CASIRGGDRLAAFF.

Only a few counts were recorded for this clone. This chain uses TRBV30 with TRBJ2-7; the D gene is possibly TRBD2 (6 bases). Trimming took 0 bases from V and 7 from J, leaving 16 bases between them. This CDR3 comprises 14 residues. The germline V gene encodes CDR1 GTSNPN and CDR2 SVGIG (reference sequence). CDR3: CAWSVTSQAREQYF. CDR3 nucleotides: TGTGCCTGGAGTGTAACTAGCCAAGCTAGGGAGCAGTACTTC.

The chain uses TRBV10-2 and TRBJ1-1, with D possibly being TRBD1 (6 bases). Germline V CDR1 and CDR2: WSHSY, SAAADI. Trimming removed 1 base at V and 1 base at J, with 19 bases between. The CDR3 covers 18 residues. The CDR3: CASSELGHKGGRNTEAFF. The CDR3 DNA is TGCGCCAGCAGTGAGTTGGGGCACAAAGGGGGAAGGAACACTGAAGCTTTCTTT.

The chain's CDR3 is CASSIGANQPQHF. CDR3 bases: TGTGCCAGTAGTATCGGAGCAAATCAGCCCCAGCATTTT. The chain uses TRBV19 and TRBJ1-5, with D unclear. Germline loops: CDR1 LNHDA, CDR2 SQIVND (reference sequence). The V gene lost 3 bases and the J gene lost 4 bases, with 7 bases spanning the gap. The CDR3 totals 13 residues.